This T cell receptor beta chain was recovered during a study of blood T cell repertoires in COVID-19. At the level of the study: Material from acute and convalescent COVID-19 was sourced from the United States, Italy and Spain.

The CDR3 has 13 amino acids. CDR1 is MNHEY, CDR2 SMNVEV, per germline (reference sequence). Trimming cost V 6 bases and J 5 bases; bases outside gene matches: 5. Assay: immunoSEQ multiplex PCR; the TCRdb copy retains only in-frame clones and omits some. The table records 84,000 or so clones, 75% to 90% of them present only once. The chain has TRBV27 and TRBJ2-7; 9 nucleotides match TRBD2. The sequence was collected from a woman aged 40 to 49 with active or convalescent COVID-19. The material sequenced was peripheral blood. In DNA, the CDR3 is TGTGCCAGCAGATATAGCGGGAGTCACGAGCAGTACTTC. Protein: CASRYSGSHEQYF.